This entry features one TCR beta chain sequence. Its antigen remains unidentified. The CDR3 extends over 13 amino acids. Germline CDR1 SGHNT, CDR2 YENEEA. Trimming shortened V by 1 base and J by 8 bases, and 9 bases separated the two germline ends. The data were obtained in a study of cytomegalovirus exposure and HLA in healthy donors. The donors were healthy bone marrow donors. Points from the study as a whole: Another analysis was done later, and it associated around 16,000 TCR beta sequences with HLA alleles at 0.05 false discovery rate. There were a few CMV-associated chains whose specificity for CMV antigens was confirmed in vitro. Sequencing likely produced, as an artifact, a cluster of highly shared sequence variants.

Amplification used 60 Vbeta primers and 13 Jbeta primers. Data came from immunoSEQ multiplex PCR; TCRdb stores just in-frame clones and leaves some out. The table for this sample gives about 160,000 clones. Sample: PBMCs. The chain links TRBV11-3 to TRBJ2-1; D gene unclear. The source of this sequence is a woman aged 60 to 75 in good health and CMV-seronegative. CDR3 coding DNA: TGTGCCAGCAGCTTAGCTGGCGGCCATGAGCAGTTCTTC. Translation gives CASSLAGGHEQFF.